The 29 T cell receptor beta chains presented below share a single source sample, sequenced in a study of beta chain features in type 1 diabetes. These receptors lack a known antigen. All of the isolated RNA was reverse transcribed, so expressed TCRB transcripts were sequenced. The data were produced by immunoSEQ multiplex PCR, yet TCRdb's version contains in-frame clones alone and is incomplete. The table records about 340,000 clones, 7% to 10% of them present only once. Study results and limitations: Patients with Type 1 diabetes showed moderately but significantly shorter TCRB CDR3s in all four CD4+ subsets.

Sample: central memory CD4+ T cells from blood. The receptors originated from a man aged 25 to 40 with type 1 diabetes.

This clone was observed many times. The V gene is TRBV21-1, the J gene TRBJ2-7; the DNA was not compared with TRBD1, the D call given in the table. TRBV21-1 is a pseudogene locus. The CDR3 has 14 residues. The CDR3, as DNA: TGTGCCAGCACCCAAACCGACAGCTCCTACGAGCAGTACTTC. Its protein product is CASTQTDSSYEQYF.

The table lists this clone with a few counts. V usage is TRBV9 and J usage is TRBJ1-1; 8 bases are a match to TRBD1. Germline CDR1 reads SGDLS; CDR2 reads YYNGEE. This CDR3 is 17 amino acids long. Trimming took 7 bases from V and 0 from J; bases not matched to a gene: 14. CDR3 sequence reads: CASAAGTGITMNTEAFF. Written as DNA, the CDR3 is TGTGCCAGCGCCGCCGGGACAGGAATCACCATGAACACTGAAGCTTTCTTT.

J is TRBJ2-5 and V is TRBV6-6; TRBD2 agrees at 8 bases. After removal of 7 bases from V and 3 bases from J, the junction contained 10 bases not matched to a gene. This CDR3 contains 15 residues. CDR1 and CDR2 (germline): MNHNY, SVGAGI (reference sequence). CDR3 region: CASTDSGSGEETQYF. The CDR3 bases are TGTGCCAGCACCGATAGTGGTAGCGGGGAAGAGACCCAGTACTTC.

Regarding this clone: One junction end does not reproduce the germline sequence, and a read error may be involved. The chain links TRBV10-2 to TRBJ2-7, with 9 nucleotides matching TRBD2. Germline V gene data show CDR1 as WSHSY and CDR2 as SAAADI. This CDR3 comprises 14 residues. The CDR3 is CASSYSRGGYEQYF. CDR3 in DNA: TGTGCCAGCAGTTACTCGCGGGGGGGCTACGAGCAGTACTTC.

This clone was counted only a few times. This rearrangement joins TRBV5-1 to TRBJ2-5; D not certain. Trimming pared 4 bases from V and 0 bases from J, leaving 7 bases between. The CDR3 is 13 residues long. Per the germline V gene, CDR1 is SGHRS and CDR2 is YFSETQ. The CDR3 loop reads CASSPEYQETQYF. For the CDR3, the DNA is TGCGCCAGCAGCCCCGAGTACCAAGAGACCCAGTACTTC. The full variable domain, rest sourced from reference TRBV5-1 and TRBJ2-5, is KAGVTQTPRYLIKTRGQQVTLSCSPISGHRSVSWYQQTPGQGLQFLFEYFSETQRNKGNFPGRFSGRQFSNSRSEMNVSTLELGDSALYLCASSPEYQETQYFGPGTRLLVL.

This clone was seen a handful of times. The gene calls are TRBV30 and TRBJ1-1; tentative D call: TRBD1 (6 bases). Deletions cut 5 bases from V and 3 bases from J, with 10 bases between. This CDR3 has 12 residues. Germline V gene lookup returns CDR1 GTSNPN and CDR2 SVGIG (reference sequence). CDR3 in DNA: TGTGCCTGGTCCACAGGGCACACTGAAGCTTTCTTT. Amino acids: CAWSTGHTEAFF.

This clone was found a few times. This chain uses TRBV6-1 with TRBJ2-1; 9 bases map to TRBD1. Germline CDR1 reads MNHNS; CDR2 reads SASEGT. The CDR3 length is 14 residues. After removal of 4 bases from V and 5 bases from J, the junction contained 3 bases not matched to a gene. The chain's CDR3 is CASSAGQGNNEQFF. In DNA form, the CDR3 reads TGTGCCAGCAGTGCGGGACAGGGAAACAATGAGCAGTTCTTC.

This clone has at least ten counts. The gene calls are TRBV6-6 and TRBJ1-4, with D perhaps TRBD1 (5 bases). Trimming stripped 0 bases from V and 7 bases from J, with 15 bases between. Germline V CDR1 and CDR2: MNHNY, SVGAGI (reference sequence). The CDR3 extends over 16 amino acids. CDR3 nucleotide sequence: TGTGCCAGCAGTTACTCGCGGACGGGGGAGGGTGAAAAACTGTTTTTT. Its protein is CASSYSRTGEGEKLFF.

The table lists this clone with many counts. The chain employs TRBV18 and TRBJ1-5, with TRBD1 identical over 7 bases. The CDR3 is 15 amino acids. The J segment lost 6 bases and the V segment lost 3 bases, leaving 8 bases of the junction unmatched. CDR1 and CDR2 (germline): KGHSH, LQKENI. Here the CDR3 DNA reads TGTGCCAGCTCACCGAGGCAGGGGGACGTTCAGCCCCAGCATTTT. It yields the protein CASSPRQGDVQPQHF.

The rearrangement joins TRBV5-6 to TRBJ2-7, with 12 bases fitting TRBD1. V was pared by 3 bases and J by 4 bases, with 2 bases of the junction left unmatched. Germline CDR1 SGHDT, CDR2 YYEEEE. The CDR3 has 14 residues. The CDR3 nucleotides read TGTGCCAGCAGCTGGGACAGGGGGCTATACGAGCAGTACTTC. Amino acids: CASSWDRGLYEQYF.

This chain uses TRBV25-1 with TRBJ1-2; D is undetermined. V lost 4 bases and J 2 bases, leaving 5 bases between the germline ends. The CDR3 is 12 residues long. Germline CDR1 reads MGHDK; CDR2 reads SYGVNS. The DNA of the CDR3 is TGTGCCAGCAGTGCGGAGAACTATGGCTACACCTTC. Translating it yields CASSAENYGYTF.

V usage is TRBV6-6 and J usage is TRBJ1-2, with D possibly TRBD1 on 5 matching bases. With 5 bases removed from V and 8 bases from J, the gap between germline ends came to 12 bases. In germline, CDR1 is MNHNY, CDR2 SVGAGI (reference sequence). The CDR3 sequence is 12 residues long. CDR3 bases: TGTGCCAGCAGTCAGGGAGCTAGCGGCTACACCTTC. This codes for CASSQGASGYTF.

This clone was counted between two and nine times. The rearrangement uses TRBV10-2 and TRBJ1-6; D is unclear. Per the germline V gene, CDR1 is WSHSY and CDR2 is SAAADI. Trimming removed 8 bases at V and 3 bases at J, with 8 bases between. The CDR3 is 13 residues long. In DNA form, the CDR3 reads TGCGCCAGCCAATCGGGCTATAATTCACCCCTCCACTTT. This codes for CASQSGYNSPLHF.

This clone was seen only a few times. The chain couples TRBV9 to TRBJ1-1; 8 bases are a match to TRBD1. Unmatched junction bases numbered 2, after V lost 3 bases and J lost 1 base. The germline gives CDR1 SGDLS, CDR2 YYNGEE. The CDR3 consists of 14 residues. CDR3 amino acids: CASSGGTGNTEAFF. The CDR3 DNA follows: TGTGCCAGCAGCGGAGGGACAGGGAACACTGAAGCTTTCTTT.

This clone has only a few counts. The chain recombines TRBV4-3 with TRBJ2-3, with TRBD2 identical over 7 bases. Losses at the gene ends were 0 bases for V and 1 base for J; bases not matched to a gene: 4. Per the germline V gene, CDR1 is LGHNA and CDR2 is YSLEER. CDR3 size: 16 residues. The CDR3 sequence: CASSQDYRGGTDTQYF. The CDR3 bases are TGCGCCAGCAGCCAAGATTACCGGGGGGGCACAGATACGCAGTATTTT.

This rearrangement joins TRBV15 to TRBJ2-5; D uncertain. CDR3 length equals 15 residues. CDR1 LNHNV and CDR2 YYDKDF come from the germline V gene (reference sequence). V lost 0 bases and J 0 bases, leaving 8 bases between the germline ends. The CDR3 nucleotides are TGTGCCACCAGCAGAGAACTCTCGTACCAAGAGACCCAGTACTTC. Amino acids: CATSRELSYQETQYF.

This clone was seen a handful of times. The chain carries TRBV4-3 and TRBJ1-5; a weak D match, TRBD1 (5 bases). The CDR3 spans 16 residues. Germline CDR1 reads LGHNA; CDR2 reads YSLEER. Trimming took off 3 bases at V and 5 bases at J, with 17 bases between the two ends. In nucleotides, the CDR3 is TGCGCCAGCAGCCAGTCCAGCGGGAGGGGAGATCAGCCCCAGCATTTT. This codes for CASSQSSGRGDQPQHF.

This clone was seen only a few times. The J gene is TRBJ2-1, the V gene TRBV7-9; the match to TRBD2 covers 15 bases. The J segment lost 9 bases and the V segment lost 5 bases, leaving 11 bases of the junction unmatched. Germline V gene lookup returns CDR1 SEHNR and CDR2 FQNEAQ (reference sequence). The CDR3 is 17 amino acids. In nucleotides, the CDR3 is TGTGCCAGCAGCCCGCCTGGACTAGCGGGGGGGGAAGGTGAGCAGTTCTTC. It encodes CASSPPGLAGGEGEQFF.

This clone was seen a few times. The V gene is TRBV19, the J gene TRBJ2-5; 9 nucleotides line up with TRBD1. The ends lost 4 bases at V and 5 bases at J; junction bases unmatched: 5. The CDR3 has 14 residues. The germline CDR1 and CDR2 sequences are LNHDA and SQIVND (reference sequence). The CDR3 region is CASSTRTGDETQYF. CDR3 DNA: TGTGCCAGTAGTACGAGGACAGGGGACGAGACCCAGTACTTC.

The V and J genes are TRBV27 and TRBJ1-1; D may be TRBD1 (5 bases). There are 12 residues in the CDR3. CDR1 MNHEY and CDR2 SMNVEV come from the germline V gene (reference sequence). Trimming left V 7 bases short and J 5 bases short, with 11 bases between. The CDR3 sequence is CASTGGGTEAFF. In DNA form, the CDR3 reads TGTGCCAGCACTGGCGGGGGAACTGAAGCTTTCTTT.

The gene calls are TRBV27 and TRBJ2-7; 9 nucleotides agree with TRBD1. The germline V gene encodes CDR1 MNHEY and CDR2 SMNVEV (reference sequence). This CDR3 is built from 13 residues. The V gene end was trimmed by 6 bases and the J gene end by 4 bases; junction bases not matched to a gene: 4. CDR3 coding DNA: TGTGCCAGCAGCTATGACAGGGGGTACGAGCAGTACTTC. Protein sequence: CASSYDRGYEQYF.

The J gene is TRBJ1-2, the V gene TRBV19, with 7 bases fitting TRBD1. Germline loops: CDR1 LNHDA, CDR2 SQIVND (reference sequence). With V trimmed by 6 bases and J by 7 bases, 11 bases remained unmatched. This CDR3 is built from 14 residues. As DNA, the CDR3 is TGTGCCAGTAGACAGGATCGAACAGGGGTTGGCTACACCTTC. Translated, it gives CASRQDRTGVGYTF.

This clone was detected a few times. The chain carries TRBV30 and TRBJ2-5; D is tentatively TRBD1 or TRBD2 (5 bases each). V lost 5 bases and J 7 bases, leaving 17 bases between the germline ends. The CDR3 runs to 13 residues. The germline V gene has CDR1 GTSNPN and CDR2 SVGIG (reference sequence). CDR3 nucleotides: TGTGCCTGGCGAGGGGACGCCGAGGGGACCCAGTACTTC. Protein sequence: CAWRGDAEGTQYF. The whole variable domain, filled in from reference TRBV30 and TRBJ2-5, reads SQTIHQWPATLVQPVGSPLSLECTVEGTSNPNLYWYRQAAGRGLQLLFYSVGIGQISSEVPQNLSASRPQDRQFILSSKKLLLSDSGFYLCAWRGDAEGTQYFGPGTRLLVL.

This clone was seen only a few times. V usage is TRBV7-2 and J usage is TRBJ2-5, with D perhaps assigned TRBD1 or TRBD2 (5 bases each). Germline values: CDR1 SGHTA, CDR2 FQGNSA. V gave up 5 bases and J gave up 1 base, with 11 bases separating them. The CDR3 loop spans 14 amino acids. CDR3 in DNA: TGTGCCAGCAGCACTGACGGGACCCAAGAGACCCAGTACTTC. It specifies CASSTDGTQETQYF.

This clone has a handful of counts. The rearrangement links TRBV10-1 to TRBJ2-7; D gene uncertain. The V gene's germline CDR1 is WNHNN and CDR2 SYGVQD (reference sequence). V dropped 2 bases and J dropped 4 bases, with 6 bases sitting between them. This CDR3 has 12 residues. This CDR3 is CASSERLYEQYF. DNA of the CDR3: TGCGCCAGCAGTGAGAGGCTGTACGAGCAGTACTTC.

This clone was detected only a few times. This chain joins TRBV14 and TRBJ1-1, with a weak D call TRBD1 (5 bases). Germline CDR1 is SGHDN and CDR2 is FVKESK. Trimming left V 9 bases short and J 6 bases short, with 14 bases between. The length of the CDR3 is 12 residues. The CDR3 DNA reads as TGTGCCAGAACATGCCCAGGGCCTGAAGCTTTCTTT. Translated, it gives CARTCPGPEAFF.

V usage is TRBV7-6 and J usage is TRBJ2-3; D is uncertain. Trimming shortened V by 2 bases and J by 2 bases, and 17 bases separated the two germline ends. The CDR3 spans 17 residues. Germline V CDR1 and CDR2: SGHVS, FNYEAQ. CDR3 residues: CASSLMAATEPTDTQYF. In DNA, the CDR3 is TGTGCCAGCAGCTTAATGGCTGCCACCGAACCCACAGATACGCAGTATTTT.

This sequence joins TRBV19 and TRBJ1-6; the D gene is possibly TRBD1 (5 bases). Germline V lookup: CDR1 LNHDA, CDR2 SQIVND (reference sequence). Trimming removed 7 bases from V and 8 bases from J, with 15 bases in between. There are 14 residues in the CDR3. In DNA, the CDR3 is TGTGCCAGTACCCCCCGGGACGGTTATTCACCCCTCCACTTT. It codes for CASTPRDGYSPLHF.

This clone was observed a handful of times. The chain is built from TRBV5-1 and TRBJ2-1; D tentatively reads TRBD1 or TRBD2 (5 bases each). This CDR3 comprises 13 residues. Germline V CDR1 and CDR2: SGHRS, YFSETQ. V lost 3 bases to trimming and J lost 5 bases, with 9 bases between them. The CDR3 loop reads CASSWDGNNEQFF. In DNA form, the CDR3 reads TGCGCCAGCAGCTGGGACGGGAACAATGAGCAGTTCTTC. The whole variable domain, remainder taken from reference TRBV5-1 and TRBJ2-1, is KAGVTQTPRYLIKTRGQQVTLSCSPISGHRSVSWYQQTPGQGLQFLFEYFSETQRNKGNFPGRFSGRQFSNSRSEMNVSTLELGDSALYLCASSWDGNNEQFFGPGTRLTVL.